The TCR beta chain described here comes from a study of cytomegalovirus exposure and HLA in healthy donors. Regarding the study as a whole: TRBV6-2, TRBV6-3 and other indistinguishable V segments were excluded.

Use of 60 Vbeta and 13 Jbeta primers characterized the PCR. Here immunoSEQ multiplex PCR was the method, and the copy in TCRdb shows in-frame clones only, minus some. The sample yields some 170,000 clones, roughly four fifths seen once. This clone came up a few times. Its target is not known. The V end lost 1 base, the J end lost 4 bases, and 11 bases lay between the germline ends. Germline CDR1 LNHNV, CDR2 YYDKDF (reference sequence). The CDR3 contains 14 residues. Sequencing was performed on PBMCs. The J gene is TRBJ2-7, the V gene TRBV15; D uncertain. The sequence derives from a middle-aged man in good health and CMV-seropositive. Here the CDR3 DNA reads TGTGCCACCAGCAGAGGAGTAGATTCATACGAGCAGTACTTC. The encoded protein is CATSRGVDSYEQYF.